A selection of T cell receptor beta chains follows, all from one sample in a study of technical replicates of blood from a few donors. Profiling relied on immunoSEQ multiplex PCR, and the TCRdb table lists in-frame clones only, not all of them. The table has more than 75,000 clones, 80% to 90% seen once; the top ten hold roughly 4.5%. The sample taken for sequencing was PBMCs. The receptors here all came from a human donor in good health. Some clones in this sample may be carry-over from other donors' samples. CDR3s include the opening cysteine and the closing phenylalanine or tryptophan. A D gene is named only where the DNA matches it firmly. Size is stated for part of the rows, as once, few or many counts, or as a class when the clone is expanded.

D | size | J | V | length | CDR3 | DNA
- | - | TRBJ2-6 | TRBV5-1 | 15 | CASSSPGTGANVLTF | TGCGCCAGCAGCTCCCCAGGGACTGGGGCCAACGTCCTGACTTTC
- | few | TRBJ2-2 | TRBV6-6 | 15 | CASSHLAVHTGELFF | TGTGCCAGCAGTCACTTAGCGGTGCACACCGGGGAGCTGTTTTTT
- | once | TRBJ2-5 | TRBV7-9 | 13 | CASSGRDTQTQYF | TGTGCCAGCAGCGGGCGGGATACCCAGACCCAGTACTTC
- | once | TRBJ2-7 | TRBV10-3 | 15 | CAISDGSTPSYEQYF | TGTGCCATCAGTGATGGTAGCACACCGTCCTACGAGCAGTACTTC
TRBD1 | - | TRBJ1-2 | TRBV6-6 | 14 | CATLGRGRDYGYTF | TGTGCCACTCTGGGCAGGGGGCGCGACTATGGCTACACCTTC
- | - | TRBJ2-5 | TRBV5-6 | 14 | CASSLESYQETQYF | TGTGCCAGCAGCTTGGAGAGCTACCAAGAGACCCAGTACTTC
- | - | TRBJ1-3 | TRBV9 | 15 | CASSPPESSGNTIYF | TGTGCCAGCAGCCCCCCGGAGAGCTCTGGAAACACCATATATTTT
TRBD1 | - | TRBJ1-1 | TRBV7-2 | 12 | CASSGDRGAAFF | TGTGCCAGCAGCGGAGACAGGGGGGCAGCTTTCTTT
TRBD1 | - | TRBJ1-1 | TRBV10-3 | 15 | CAIRPNRDRNTEAFF | TGTGCCATCAGGCCAAATAGGGACAGGAACACTGAAGCTTTCTTT
TRBD1 | - | TRBJ2-2 | TRBV6-4 | 14 | CASMKGAHTGELFF | TGTGCCAGCATGAAGGGGGCTCACACCGGGGAGCTGTTTTTT
TRBD1 | - | TRBJ2-7 | TRBV6-5 | 15 | CATKPEDRGAYEQYF | TGTGCCACCAAGCCTGAAGACAGGGGGGCCTACGAGCAGTACTTC
TRBD1 | few | TRBJ2-3 | TRBV14 | 16 | CASSQDLGQGRDTQYF | TGTGCCAGCAGCCAAGATCTCGGACAGGGAAGAGATACGCAGTATTTT
- | - | TRBJ1-5 | TRBV19 | 13 | CASSMGANQPQHF | TGTGCCAGTAGTATGGGGGCAAATCAGCCCCAGCATTTT
- | - | TRBJ1-3 | TRBV7-2 | 15 | CASSLARTVGNTIYF | TGTGCCAGCAGCTTAGCTAGGACAGTTGGAAACACCATATATTTT
TRBD1 | - | TRBJ2-6 | TRBV7-8 | 18 | CASSLRDRGLSGANVLTF | TGTGCCAGCAGCCTCCGGGACAGGGGGCTCTCTGGGGCCAACGTCCTGACTTTC
- | - | TRBJ2-3 | TRBV5-1 | 15 | CASSRGDFTADTQYF | TGCGCCAGCAGCCGAGGGGACTTTACGGCAGATACGCAGTATTTT
TRBD1 | once | TRBJ1-2 | TRBV5-4 | 18 | CASSTASRTGGSNYGYTF | TGTGCCAGCAGCACCGCTTCGCGGACAGGGGGCTCTAACTATGGCTACACCTTC
TRBD1 | - | TRBJ2-3 | TRBV5-7 | 15 | CASRRDRGSTDTQYF | TGTGCCAGCAGGCGGGACAGGGGTAGCACAGATACGCAGTATTTT
TRBD1 | - | TRBJ2-1 | TRBV7-2 | 16 | CASSQYRTGGNNEQFF | TGTGCCAGCAGTCAGTATCGGACAGGGGGTAATAATGAGCAGTTCTTC
TRBD2 | - | TRBJ2-7 | TRBV25-1 | 14 | CASSDSGSPYEQYF | TGTGCCAGCAGTGACAGCGGGAGTCCGTACGAGCAGTACTTC
- | once | TRBJ2-7 | TRBV7-7 | 13 | CASSATDPGEQYF | TGTGCCAGCAGCGCGACAGACCCCGGCGAGCAGTACTTC
TRBD2 | - | TRBJ2-2 | TRBV9 | 18 | CASSLQPLSGRATGELFF | TGTGCCAGCAGCCTTCAGCCCCTCAGCGGGAGGGCCACCGGGGAGCTGTTTTTT
- | - | TRBJ2-6 | TRBV7-9 | 15 | CASRLLSSGANVLTF | TGTGCCAGCAGGCTTTTGAGCTCTGGGGCCAACGTCCTGACTTTC
TRBD1 | few | TRBJ1-5 | TRBV6-5 | 13 | CASRGTGNQPQHF | TGTGCCAGCAGGGGGACAGGCAATCAGCCCCAGCATTTT
- | - | TRBJ1-4 | TRBV12-5 | 14 | CASALRATNEKLFF | TGTGCTAGTGCCCTGCGGGCCACTAATGAAAAACTGTTTTTT
TRBD2 | - | TRBJ2-7 | TRBV28 | 15 | CASRTGLASFYEQYF | TGTGCCAGCAGGACGGGACTAGCGAGTTTCTACGAGCAGTACTTC
- | - | TRBJ1-1 | TRBV11-2 | 13 | CASSFVRSTEAFF | TGTGCCAGCAGCTTCGTCCGTAGCACTGAAGCTTTCTTT
TRBD2 | - | TRBJ2-1 | TRBV6-6 | 16 | CASSYRAGGSGNEQFF | TGTGCCAGCAGTTACCGAGCGGGGGGGTCTGGAAATGAGCAGTTCTTC
TRBD2 | once | TRBJ2-7 | TRBV5-6 | 15 | CASSPLSGKTDEQYF | TGTGCCAGCAGCCCCCTTAGCGGGAAGACGGACGAGCAGTACTTC
TRBD2 | - | TRBJ2-1 | TRBV27 | 14 | CASQGRGALNEQFF | TGTGCCAGCCAAGGGCGGGGGGCCCTCAATGAGCAGTTCTTC
TRBD2 | - | TRBJ2-3 | TRBV4-2 | 17 | CASSQDTSGGGTDTQYF | TGTGCCAGCAGCCAAGATACTAGCGGGGGGGGCACAGATACGCAGTATTTT
TRBD1 | once | TRBJ1-6 | TRBV19 | 15 | CASSIRTGVNSPLHF | TGTGCCAGTAGTATCCGGACAGGGGTCAATTCACCCCTCCACTTT
TRBD1 | - | TRBJ2-5 | TRBV7-6 | 16 | CASSLMMKGAIQTQYF | TGTGCCAGCAGCTTAATGATGAAGGGGGCGATCCAGACCCAGTACTTC
TRBD2 | few | TRBJ2-1 | TRBV11-2 | 15 | CASSWGLALRDEQFF | TGTGCCAGCAGCTGGGGACTAGCACTCCGCGATGAGCAGTTCTTC
TRBD1 | - | TRBJ1-6 | TRBV7-9 | 16 | CASSSGPGTGGLNLHF | TGTGCCAGCAGCTCCGGCCCCGGGACAGGGGGATTAAACCTCCACTTT
- | once | TRBJ2-1 | TRBV7-9 | 12 | CASTQDLYEQFF | TGTGCCAGCACCCAGGACTTGTATGAGCAGTTCTTC
TRBD1 | - | TRBJ2-7 | TRBV7-9 | 16 | CASSPDRGVTQREQYF | TGTGCCAGCAGCCCCGACAGGGGTGTTACCCAGAGGGAGCAGTACTTC
TRBD2 | - | TRBJ2-1 | TRBV10-3 | 12 | CATGTSGNEQFF | TGTGCCACCGGGACTAGCGGAAATGAGCAGTTCTTC
TRBD1 | - | TRBJ2-5 | TRBV7-9 | 15 | CASSLGQGLSGTQYF | TGTGCCAGCAGCCTAGGACAGGGTTTGAGCGGGACCCAGTACTTC
- | - | TRBJ1-2 | TRBV6-1 | 16 | CASSETRKGFNSGYTF | TGTGCCAGCAGTGAAACTCGCAAGGGGTTTAACTCTGGCTACACCTTC
- | - | TRBJ2-1 | TRBV27 | 16 | CASSLESRGEFNEQFF | TGTGCCAGTTCCCTTGAGAGCAGGGGAGAATTCAATGAGCAGTTCTTC